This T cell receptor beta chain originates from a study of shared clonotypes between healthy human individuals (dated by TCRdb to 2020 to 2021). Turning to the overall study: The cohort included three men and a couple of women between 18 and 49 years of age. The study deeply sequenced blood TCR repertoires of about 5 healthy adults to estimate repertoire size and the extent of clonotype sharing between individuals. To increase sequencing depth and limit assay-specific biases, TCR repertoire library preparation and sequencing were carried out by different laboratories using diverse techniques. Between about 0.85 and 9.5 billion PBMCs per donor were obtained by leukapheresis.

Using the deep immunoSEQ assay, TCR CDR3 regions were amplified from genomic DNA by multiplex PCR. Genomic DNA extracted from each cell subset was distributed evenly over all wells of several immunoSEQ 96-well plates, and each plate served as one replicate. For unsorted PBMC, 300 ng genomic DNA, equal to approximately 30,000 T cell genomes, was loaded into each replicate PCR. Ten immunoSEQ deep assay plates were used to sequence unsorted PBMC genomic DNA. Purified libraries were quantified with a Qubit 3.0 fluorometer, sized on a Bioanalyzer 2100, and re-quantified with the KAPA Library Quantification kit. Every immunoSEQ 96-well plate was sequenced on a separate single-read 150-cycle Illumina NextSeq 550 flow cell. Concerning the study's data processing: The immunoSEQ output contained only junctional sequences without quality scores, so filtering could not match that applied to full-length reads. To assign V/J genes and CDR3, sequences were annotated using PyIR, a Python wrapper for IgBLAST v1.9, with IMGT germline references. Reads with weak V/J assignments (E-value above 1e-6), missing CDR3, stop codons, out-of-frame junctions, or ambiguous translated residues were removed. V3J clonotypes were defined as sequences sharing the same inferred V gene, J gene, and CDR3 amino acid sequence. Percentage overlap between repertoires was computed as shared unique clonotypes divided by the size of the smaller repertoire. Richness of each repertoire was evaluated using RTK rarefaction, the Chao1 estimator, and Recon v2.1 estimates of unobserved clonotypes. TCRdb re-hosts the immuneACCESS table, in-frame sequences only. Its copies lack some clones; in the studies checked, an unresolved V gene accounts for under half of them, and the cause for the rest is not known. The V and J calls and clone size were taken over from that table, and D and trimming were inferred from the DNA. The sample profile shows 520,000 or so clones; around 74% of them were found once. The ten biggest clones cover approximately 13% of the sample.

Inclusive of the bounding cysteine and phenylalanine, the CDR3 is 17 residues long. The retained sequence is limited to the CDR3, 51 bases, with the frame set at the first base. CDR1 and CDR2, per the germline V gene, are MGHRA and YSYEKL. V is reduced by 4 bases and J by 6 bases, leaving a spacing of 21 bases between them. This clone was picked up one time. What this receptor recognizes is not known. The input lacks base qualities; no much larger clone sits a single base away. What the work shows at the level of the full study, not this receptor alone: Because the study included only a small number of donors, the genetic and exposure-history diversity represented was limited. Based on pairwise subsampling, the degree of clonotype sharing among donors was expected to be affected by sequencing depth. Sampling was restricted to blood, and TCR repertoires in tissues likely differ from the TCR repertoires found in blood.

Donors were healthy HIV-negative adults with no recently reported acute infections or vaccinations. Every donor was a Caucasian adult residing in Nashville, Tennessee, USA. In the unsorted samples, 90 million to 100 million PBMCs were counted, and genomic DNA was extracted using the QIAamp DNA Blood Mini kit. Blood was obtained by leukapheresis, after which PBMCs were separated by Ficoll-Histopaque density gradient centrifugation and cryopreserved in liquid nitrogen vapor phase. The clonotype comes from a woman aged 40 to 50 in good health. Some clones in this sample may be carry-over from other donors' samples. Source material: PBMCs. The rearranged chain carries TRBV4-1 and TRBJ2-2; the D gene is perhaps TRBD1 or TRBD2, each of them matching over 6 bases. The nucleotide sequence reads TGCGCCAGCAGCCCCGGGGGCGGGATCCCACCCGCCGGGGAGCTGTTTTTT. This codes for CASSPGGGIPPAGELFF.